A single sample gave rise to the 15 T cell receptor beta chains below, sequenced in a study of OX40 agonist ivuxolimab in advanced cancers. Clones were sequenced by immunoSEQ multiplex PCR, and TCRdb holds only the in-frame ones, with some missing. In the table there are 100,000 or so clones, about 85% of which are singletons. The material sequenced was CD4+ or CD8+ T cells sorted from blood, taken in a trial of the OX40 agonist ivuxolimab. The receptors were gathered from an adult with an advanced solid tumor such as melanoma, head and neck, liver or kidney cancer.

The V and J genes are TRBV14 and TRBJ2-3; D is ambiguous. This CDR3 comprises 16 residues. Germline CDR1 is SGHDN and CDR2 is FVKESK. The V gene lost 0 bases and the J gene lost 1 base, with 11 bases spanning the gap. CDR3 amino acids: CASSQDNIGGTDTQYF. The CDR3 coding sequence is TGTGCCAGCAGCCAAGATAATATTGGGGGCACAGATACGCAGTATTTT.

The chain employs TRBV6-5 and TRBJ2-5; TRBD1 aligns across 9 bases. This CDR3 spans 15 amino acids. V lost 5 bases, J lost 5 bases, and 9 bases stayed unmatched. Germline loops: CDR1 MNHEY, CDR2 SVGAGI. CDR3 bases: TGTGCCAGCAGTACGGCACAGGGGGCACGGGAGACCCAGTACTTC. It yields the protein CASSTAQGARETQYF.

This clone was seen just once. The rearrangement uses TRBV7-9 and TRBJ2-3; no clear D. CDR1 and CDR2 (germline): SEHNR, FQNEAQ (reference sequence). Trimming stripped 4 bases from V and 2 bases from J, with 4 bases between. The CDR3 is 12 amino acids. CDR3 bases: TGTGCCAGCAGCTCGTTCACAGATACGCAGTATTTT. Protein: CASSSFTDTQYF.

The DNA of the CDR3 is TGCGCCAGCAGCCCGGGACTAGCGGGAGGGAAGGAGACCCAGTACTTC. Protein sequence: CASSPGLAGGKETQYF. This chain links TRBV5-1 with TRBJ2-5; TRBD2 aligns across 16 bases. Germline V gene data show CDR1 as SGHRS and CDR2 as YFSETQ. V was clipped by 4 bases and J by 5 bases; unmatched bases: 5. This CDR3 is built from 16 residues. The variable domain in full, with the rest retrieved from reference TRBV5-1 and TRBJ2-5, is KAGVTQTPRYLIKTRGQQVTLSCSPISGHRSVSWYQQTPGQGLQFLFEYFSETQRNKGNFPGRFSGRQFSNSRSEMNVSTLELGDSALYLCASSPGLAGGKETQYFGPGTRLLVL.

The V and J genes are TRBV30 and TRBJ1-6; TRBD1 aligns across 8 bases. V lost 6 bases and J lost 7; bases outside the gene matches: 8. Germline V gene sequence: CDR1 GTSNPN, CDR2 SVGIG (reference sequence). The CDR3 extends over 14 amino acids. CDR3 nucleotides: TGTGCCTGCACAAATACAGGGGGGAATTCACCCCTCCACTTT. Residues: CACTNTGGNSPLHF.

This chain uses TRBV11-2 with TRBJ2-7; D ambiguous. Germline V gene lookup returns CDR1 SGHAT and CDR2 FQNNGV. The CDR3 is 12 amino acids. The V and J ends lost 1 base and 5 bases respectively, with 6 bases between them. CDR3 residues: CASSLGDHEQYF. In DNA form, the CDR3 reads TGTGCCAGCAGCTTAGGGGATCACGAGCAGTACTTC.

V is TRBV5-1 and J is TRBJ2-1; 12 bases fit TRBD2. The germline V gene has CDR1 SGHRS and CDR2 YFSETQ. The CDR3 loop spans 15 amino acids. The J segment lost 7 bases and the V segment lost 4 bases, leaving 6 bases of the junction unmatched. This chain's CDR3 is CASSMTSGSGNEQFF. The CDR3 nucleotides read TGCGCCAGCAGCATGACTAGCGGGAGTGGAAATGAGCAGTTCTTC.

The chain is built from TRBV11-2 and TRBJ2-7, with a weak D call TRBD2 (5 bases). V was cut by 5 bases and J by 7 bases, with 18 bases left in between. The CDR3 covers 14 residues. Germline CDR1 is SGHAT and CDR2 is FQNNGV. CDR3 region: CASSPGVQTGEQYF. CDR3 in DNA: TGTGCCAGCAGCCCCGGAGTGCAAACGGGAGAGCAGTACTTC.

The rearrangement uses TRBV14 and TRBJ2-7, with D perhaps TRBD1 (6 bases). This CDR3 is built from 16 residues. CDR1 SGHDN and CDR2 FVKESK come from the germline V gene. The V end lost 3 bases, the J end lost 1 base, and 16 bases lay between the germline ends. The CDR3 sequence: CASSHPSGGESYEQYF. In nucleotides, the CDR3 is TGTGCCAGCAGCCACCCCTCTGGGGGCGAATCCTACGAGCAGTACTTC.

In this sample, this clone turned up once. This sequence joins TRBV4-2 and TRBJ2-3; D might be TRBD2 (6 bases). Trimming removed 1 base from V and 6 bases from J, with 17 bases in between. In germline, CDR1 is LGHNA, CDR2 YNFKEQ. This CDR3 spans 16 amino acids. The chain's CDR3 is CASSQGVGTARDTQYF. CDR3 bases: TGTGCCAGCAGCCAAGGTGTCGGGACTGCGAGGGATACGCAGTATTTT.

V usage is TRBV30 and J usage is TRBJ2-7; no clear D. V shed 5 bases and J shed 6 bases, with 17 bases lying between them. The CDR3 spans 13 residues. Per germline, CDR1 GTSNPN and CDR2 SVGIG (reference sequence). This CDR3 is CAWSLEIGGEQYF. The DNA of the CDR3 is TGTGCCTGGTCCCTTGAGATCGGCGGCGAGCAGTACTTC.

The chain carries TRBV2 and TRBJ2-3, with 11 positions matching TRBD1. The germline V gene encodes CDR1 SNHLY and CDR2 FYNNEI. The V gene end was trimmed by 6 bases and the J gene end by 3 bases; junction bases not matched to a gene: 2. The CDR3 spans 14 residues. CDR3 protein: CASSRDRGTDTQYF. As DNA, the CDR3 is TGTGCCAGCAGCCGGGACAGGGGGACAGATACGCAGTATTTT.

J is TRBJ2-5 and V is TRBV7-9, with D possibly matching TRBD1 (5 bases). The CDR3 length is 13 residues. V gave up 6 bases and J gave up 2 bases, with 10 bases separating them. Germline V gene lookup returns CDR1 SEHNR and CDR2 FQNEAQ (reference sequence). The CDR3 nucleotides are TGTGCCAGCAGTTTAAGGGGACAAGAGACCCAGTACTTC. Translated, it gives CASSLRGQETQYF.

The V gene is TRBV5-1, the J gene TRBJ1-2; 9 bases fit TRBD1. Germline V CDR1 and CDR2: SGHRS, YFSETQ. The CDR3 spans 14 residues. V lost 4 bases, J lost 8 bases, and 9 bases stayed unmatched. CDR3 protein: CASSITRDRDGYTF. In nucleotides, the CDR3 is TGCGCCAGCAGCATAACTCGGGACAGGGACGGCTACACCTTC. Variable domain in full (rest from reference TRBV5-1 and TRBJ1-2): KAGVTQTPRYLIKTRGQQVTLSCSPISGHRSVSWYQQTPGQGLQFLFEYFSETQRNKGNFPGRFSGRQFSNSRSEMNVSTLELGDSALYLCASSITRDRDGYTFGSGTRLTVV.

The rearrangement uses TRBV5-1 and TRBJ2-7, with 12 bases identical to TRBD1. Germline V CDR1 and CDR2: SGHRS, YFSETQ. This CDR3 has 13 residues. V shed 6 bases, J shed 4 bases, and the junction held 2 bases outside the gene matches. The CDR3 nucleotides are TGCGCCAGCAAGGGACAGGGGGCTTACGAGCAGTACTTC. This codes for CASKGQGAYEQYF. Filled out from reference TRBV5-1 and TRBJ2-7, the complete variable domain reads KAGVTQTPRYLIKTRGQQVTLSCSPISGHRSVSWYQQTPGQGLQFLFEYFSETQRNKGNFPGRFSGRQFSNSRSEMNVSTLELGDSALYLCASKGQGAYEQYFGPGTRLTVT.